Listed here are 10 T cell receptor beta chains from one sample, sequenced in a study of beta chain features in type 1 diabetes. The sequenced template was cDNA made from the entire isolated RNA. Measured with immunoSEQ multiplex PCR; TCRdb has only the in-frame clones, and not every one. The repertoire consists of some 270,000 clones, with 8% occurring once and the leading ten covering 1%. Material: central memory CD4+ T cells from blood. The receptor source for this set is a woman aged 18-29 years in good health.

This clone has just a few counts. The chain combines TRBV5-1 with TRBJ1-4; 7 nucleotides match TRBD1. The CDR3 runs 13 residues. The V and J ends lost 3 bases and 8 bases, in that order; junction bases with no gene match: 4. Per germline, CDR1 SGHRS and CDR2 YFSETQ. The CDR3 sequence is CASSSQGGEKLFF. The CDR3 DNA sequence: TGCGCCAGCAGCTCGCAGGGGGGAGAAAAACTGTTTTTT.

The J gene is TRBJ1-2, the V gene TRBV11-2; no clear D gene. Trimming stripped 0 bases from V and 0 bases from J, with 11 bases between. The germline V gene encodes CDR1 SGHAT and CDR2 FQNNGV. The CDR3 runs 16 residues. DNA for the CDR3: TGTGCCAGCAGCTTAGATAAGCTAGAGGCTAACTATGGCTACACCTTC. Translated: CASSLDKLEANYGYTF. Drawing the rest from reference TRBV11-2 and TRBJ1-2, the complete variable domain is EAGVAQSPRYKIIEKRQSVAFWCNPISGHATLYWYQQILGQGPKLLIQFQNNGVVDDSQLPKDRFSAERLKGVDSTLKIQPAKLEDSAVYLCASSLDKLEANYGYTFGSGTRLTVV.

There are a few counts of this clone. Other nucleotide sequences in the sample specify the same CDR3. The CDR3 region has the DNA TGCAGCGTTGGGCAGCGGCAAGAGACCCAGTACTTC. This gives the protein CSVGQRQETQYF. This chain uses TRBV29-1 with TRBJ2-5, with D tentatively TRBD2 (5 bases). Trimming shortened V by 4 bases and J by 2 bases, and 8 bases separated the two germline ends. Looked up from germline, CDR1 is SQVTM and CDR2 is ANQGSEA. The CDR3 is 12 amino acids.

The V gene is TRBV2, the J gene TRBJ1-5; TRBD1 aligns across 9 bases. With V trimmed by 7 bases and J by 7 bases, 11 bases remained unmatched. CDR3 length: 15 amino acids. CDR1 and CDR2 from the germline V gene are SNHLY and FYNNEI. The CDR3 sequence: CASTVDGTGFQPQHF. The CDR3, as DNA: TGTGCCAGCACTGTTGACGGGACAGGGTTCCAGCCCCAGCATTTT.

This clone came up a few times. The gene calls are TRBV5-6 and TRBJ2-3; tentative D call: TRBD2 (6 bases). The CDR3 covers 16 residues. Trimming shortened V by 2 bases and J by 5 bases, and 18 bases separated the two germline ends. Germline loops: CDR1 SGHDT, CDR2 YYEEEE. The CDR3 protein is CASSFSGGVAVDTQYF. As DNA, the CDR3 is TGTGCCAGCAGCTTTTCGGGCGGGGTAGCGGTAGATACGCAGTATTTT.

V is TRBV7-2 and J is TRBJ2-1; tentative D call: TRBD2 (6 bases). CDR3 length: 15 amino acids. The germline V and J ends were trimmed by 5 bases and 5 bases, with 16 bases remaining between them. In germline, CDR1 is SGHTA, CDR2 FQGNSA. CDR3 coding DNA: TGTGCCAGCAGCCCCGGAGGGCCTGTACACAATGAGCAGTTCTTC. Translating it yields CASSPGGPVHNEQFF.

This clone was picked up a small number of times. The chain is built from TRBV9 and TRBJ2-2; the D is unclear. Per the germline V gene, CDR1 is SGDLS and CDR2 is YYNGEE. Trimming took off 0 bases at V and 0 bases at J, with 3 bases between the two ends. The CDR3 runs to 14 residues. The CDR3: CASSVAANTGELFF. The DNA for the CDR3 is TGTGCCAGCAGCGTAGCTGCGAACACCGGGGAGCTGTTTTTT.

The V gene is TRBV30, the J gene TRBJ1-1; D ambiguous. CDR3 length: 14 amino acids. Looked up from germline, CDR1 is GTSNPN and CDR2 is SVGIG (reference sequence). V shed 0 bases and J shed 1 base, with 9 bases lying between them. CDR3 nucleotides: TGTGCCTGGAGTGTCCGGGGAACGAACACTGAAGCTTTCTTT. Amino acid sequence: CAWSVRGTNTEAFF.

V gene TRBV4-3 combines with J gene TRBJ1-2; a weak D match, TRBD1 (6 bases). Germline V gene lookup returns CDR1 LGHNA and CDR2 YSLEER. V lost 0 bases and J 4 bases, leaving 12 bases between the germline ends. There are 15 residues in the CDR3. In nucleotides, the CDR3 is TGCGCCAGCAGCCAAGATCAAACAGGGACCTATGGCTACACCTTC. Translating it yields CASSQDQTGTYGYTF.

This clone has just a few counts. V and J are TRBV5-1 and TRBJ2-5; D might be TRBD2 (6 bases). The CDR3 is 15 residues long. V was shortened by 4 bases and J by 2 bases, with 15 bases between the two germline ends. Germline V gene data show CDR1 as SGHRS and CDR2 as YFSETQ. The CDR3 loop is CASSPEGHRQETQYF. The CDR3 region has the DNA TGCGCCAGCAGCCCGGAGGGGCACCGTCAAGAGACCCAGTACTTC.